These 21 T cell receptor beta chains share one sample of origin, sequenced in a study of blood T cell repertoires in COVID-19. The protocol was immunoSEQ multiplex PCR, while the TCRdb copy is restricted to in-frame clones and leaves out a portion. In the table there are a few hundred thousand clones, 75% to 90% of which are singletons. Sequencing was performed on PBMCs or T cells enriched from blood (not recorded which). The source is a young woman who had recovered from COVID-19.

This chain joins TRBV14 and TRBJ1-2; D is unclear. The V gene lost 2 bases and the J gene lost 1 base, with 14 bases spanning the gap. The V gene's germline CDR1 is SGHDN and CDR2 FVKESK. This CDR3 has 16 residues. Here the CDR3 reads CASSQSRWNYNYGYTF. The CDR3 nucleotides read TGTGCCAGCAGCCAATCCCGGTGGAACTATAACTATGGCTACACCTTC.

This chain connects TRBV9 to TRBJ2-1; a possible D gene is TRBD2 (5 bases). The V and J ends lost 3 bases and 10 bases respectively, with 23 bases between them. Germline lookup yields CDR1 SGDLS and CDR2 YYNGEE. The CDR3 extends over 16 amino acids. The CDR3 reads CASSANHLAPTIEQFF. The CDR3 nucleotides are TGTGCCAGCAGCGCCAACCACCTAGCTCCAACGATCGAGCAGTTCTTC.

The chain couples TRBV5-1 to TRBJ1-3; D uncertain. CDR3 size: 16 residues. V lost 0 bases, J lost 0 bases, and 10 bases lay in between. Per germline, CDR1 SGHRS and CDR2 YFSETQ. This CDR3 is CASSLGAVSSGNTIYF. For the CDR3, the DNA is TGCGCCAGCAGCTTGGGGGCAGTCAGCTCTGGAAACACCATATATTTT.

The rearrangement links TRBV7-3 to TRBJ1-6; D remains unclear. Germline CDR1 SGHTA, CDR2 FQGTGA. Deletions cut 4 bases from V and 7 bases from J, with 11 bases between. The CDR3 sequence is 14 residues long. The CDR3 DNA sequence: TGTGCCAGCAGCTACTGGACGGGAAATTCACCCCTCCACTTT. Protein sequence: CASSYWTGNSPLHF.

The chain combines TRBV11-2 with TRBJ1-1; D possibly corresponds to TRBD1 (6 bases). CDR1 is SGHAT, CDR2 FQNNGV, per germline. This CDR3 comprises 13 residues. Trimming took 10 bases from V and 1 from J, leaving 13 bases between them. The CDR3 reads CATGQGPNTEAFF. The DNA of the CDR3 is TGTGCCACCGGCCAGGGGCCGAACACTGAAGCTTTCTTT.

The chain links TRBV28 to TRBJ1-1; 9 nucleotides align to TRBD1. V shed 6 bases and J 10 bases; nucleotides not matched to a gene: 15. The CDR3 consists of 15 residues. The germline V gene has CDR1 MDHEN and CDR2 SYDVKM. CDR3: CASSTRGTGLYRAFF. The DNA for the CDR3 is TGTGCCAGCAGCACGCGCGGGACAGGGCTGTATAGAGCTTTCTTT.

The CDR3 here is CASTPTRGNEQFF. The CDR3 region has the DNA TGTGCCAGCACTCCGACTAGAGGTAATGAGCAGTTCTTC. This chain joins TRBV2 and TRBJ2-1, with a tentative D call TRBD2 (6 bases). Germline V CDR1 and CDR2: SNHLY, FYNNEI. Trimming removed 7 bases from V and 7 bases from J, with 14 bases in between. This CDR3 spans 13 amino acids.

J is TRBJ2-4 and V is TRBV29-1; TRBD2 is a possible D gene (7 bases). V shed 7 bases and J shed 0 bases, with 13 bases lying between them. Germline V lookup: CDR1 SQVTM, CDR2 ANQGSEA. The CDR3 has 14 amino acids. The CDR3 DNA reads TGCAGCGCGGAGGGGGGGGTAGCCAAAAACATTCAGTACTTC. Its protein product is CSAEGGVAKNIQYF.

This clone was counted a single time. The chain carries TRBV6-2 or TRBV6-3 and TRBJ2-7; perhaps TRBD1 as D (6 bases). The length of the CDR3 is 17 residues. V was trimmed by 0 bases and J by 0 bases, leaving 15 bases between them. Looked up from germline, CDR1 is MNHEY and CDR2 is SVGEGT. The CDR3 sequence: CASSYSSLVGASYEQYF. The CDR3 DNA reads TGTGCCAGCAGTTACTCCTCCCTAGTGGGGGCCTCCTACGAGCAGTACTTC.

This chain uses TRBV27 with TRBJ2-2; 9 bases line up with TRBD2. The CDR3 loop spans 15 amino acids. Trimming removed 6 bases from V and 3 bases from J; junction bases left unmatched: 5. CDR1 is MNHEY, CDR2 SMNVEV, per germline (reference sequence). CDR3 coding DNA: TGTGCCAGCAGGTTCTTAGCGGGAGACACCGGGGAGCTGTTTTTT. This translates into CASRFLAGDTGELFF.

This clone was recorded only once. CDR3 region: CASSRGTGVQPQHF. The CDR3 region has the DNA TGTGCCAGCAGCCGCGGGACAGGGGTTCAGCCCCAGCATTTT. The chain joins TRBV6-5 to TRBJ1-5; 10 nucleotides align to TRBD1. CDR3 length: 14 amino acids. Germline V gene lookup returns CDR1 MNHEY and CDR2 SVGAGI. The junction had 5 bases not matched to a gene; V was cut back by 6 bases and J by 6 bases.

The V call is TRBV28, the J call TRBJ1-1, with D possibly being TRBD1 (5 bases). This CDR3 region has 16 residues. V lost 6 bases to trimming and J lost 0 bases, with 17 bases between them. Germline lookup yields CDR1 MDHEN and CDR2 SYDVKM. The DNA of the CDR3 is TGTGCCAGCAGCCGCTTCGGCGGGGGTTTGAACACTGAAGCTTTCTTT. It is translated as CASSRFGGGLNTEAFF.

The V call is TRBV6-2 or TRBV6-3, the J call TRBJ1-1, with 9 bases lining up with TRBD1. This CDR3 comprises 15 residues. The V gene's germline CDR1 is MNHEY and CDR2 SVGEGT. The trim removed 5 bases at V and 4 bases at J, leaving 8 bases unmatched. The CDR3 loop is CASSKPEGQGTEAFF. DNA for the CDR3: TGTGCCAGCAGTAAACCCGAGGGACAGGGCACTGAAGCTTTCTTT.

The V gene is TRBV6-1, the J gene TRBJ2-1, with unresolved D. The V end was cut by 3 bases, the J end by 3 bases, with 6 bases between. The germline V gene has CDR1 MNHNS and CDR2 SASEGT. The CDR3 spans 13 residues. Here the CDR3 reads CASSEAGYNEQFF. The CDR3 DNA reads TGTGCCAGCAGTGAGGCAGGCTACAATGAGCAGTTCTTC.

This clone was recorded only once. The gene calls are TRBV28 and TRBJ1-2; D is possibly TRBD1 (5 bases). CDR3 size: 14 residues. Per the germline V gene, CDR1 is MDHEN and CDR2 is SYDVKM. V lost 6 bases and J lost 4, with 15 bases in between. The CDR3 region has the DNA TGTGCCAGCAGGCTCCCGGGGGATAGCTATGGCTACACCTTC. This gives the protein CASRLPGDSYGYTF.

V usage is TRBV11-1 and J usage is TRBJ1-1; D may be TRBD1 (5 bases). Trimming took 4 bases from V and 2 from J, leaving 14 bases between them. The V gene's germline CDR1 is SGHAT and CDR2 FQDESV (reference sequence). CDR3 size: 15 residues. CDR3 sequence reads: CASSSRGDSNTEAFF. The CDR3 DNA is TGTGCCAGCAGCTCTAGAGGGGACTCCAACACTGAAGCTTTCTTT.

The chain employs TRBV7-6 and TRBJ1-4, with 8 nucleotides matching TRBD1. This CDR3 contains 18 residues. CDR1 is SGHVS and CDR2 is FNYEAQ in the germline V gene. V lost 5 bases, J lost 2 bases, and 13 bases stayed unmatched. The CDR3 spells CASSPEPQGARTNEKLFF. The DNA for the CDR3 is TGTGCCAGCAGCCCAGAACCTCAGGGGGCTCGGACTAATGAAAAACTGTTTTTT.

CDR3 amino acids: CASSILNYGYTF. Written as DNA, the CDR3 is TGTGCCAGCAGTATACTTAACTATGGCTACACCTTC. The genes are TRBV28 and TRBJ1-2; D unresolved. V gave up 5 bases and J gave up 1 base, with 5 bases separating them. The germline gives CDR1 MDHEN, CDR2 SYDVKM. This CDR3 spans 12 amino acids.

This chain joins TRBV7-9 and TRBJ2-1; 8 bases are a match to TRBD2. This CDR3 is built from 15 residues. V was clipped by 6 bases and J by 6 bases; unmatched bases: 10. Germline CDR1 reads SEHNR; CDR2 reads FQNEAQ (reference sequence). CDR3 in DNA: TGTGCCAGCAGTCCGAGGGGCGGGAGGCCCAATGAGCAGTTCTTC. Amino acid sequence: CASSPRGGRPNEQFF.

This chain uses TRBV5-4 with TRBJ1-2, with a possible D match to TRBD1 (6 bases). Germline CDR1 SGHNT, CDR2 YYREEE (reference sequence). This CDR3 has 16 residues. Trimming shortened V by 4 bases and J by 0 bases, and 16 bases separated the two germline ends. The CDR3 loop reads CASSPPRQAPNYGYTF. CDR3 sequence (DNA): TGTGCCAGCAGCCCTCCCCGACAGGCCCCTAACTATGGCTACACCTTC.

V is TRBV27 and J is TRBJ1-1; tentatively, D is TRBD1 (5 bases). Germline V gene data show CDR1 as MNHEY and CDR2 as SMNVEV (reference sequence). The CDR3 is 14 amino acids. Trimming pared 6 bases from V and 8 bases from J, leaving 19 bases between. CDR3 in amino acids: CASRLIWGGEEAFF. In nucleotides, the CDR3 is TGTGCCAGCAGACTAATATGGGGCGGAGAGGAAGCTTTCTTT.